The clone carrying this T cell receptor beta chain appeared a single time. The antigen is undetermined. These data come from a study of T cell responses to AZD1222 COVID-19 vaccine. The germline gives CDR1 LGHDT, CDR2 YNNKEL (reference sequence). This CDR3 has 15 residues. The V and J ends lost 7 bases and 7 bases, in that order; junction bases with no gene match: 11. Whole-study findings and limits: The donors showed a predominance of white British ancestry and of females, with possible underestimation of clonal diversity. Repertoire sampling was restricted to post-peak T cell response timepoints. Only a handful of AZD1222 recipients were seropositive at baseline.

Data came from immunoSEQ multiplex PCR; TCRdb stores just in-frame clones and leaves some out. There are almost 55,000 clones in the sample; about 86% occur only once, and about 9.4% lies in the top ten. This receptor was taken from an adult in good health. The sequenced sample was peripheral blood, obtained on day 0 of AZD1222 vaccination. This sequence joins TRBV3-1 (or the pseudogene TRBV3-2) and TRBJ2-1; 9 positions agree with TRBD2. The CDR3 sequence: CASKKAGGPGNEQFF. The CDR3 DNA reads as TGTGCCAGCAAAAAAGCGGGAGGACCAGGAAATGAGCAGTTCTTC.